A selection of T cell receptor beta chains follows, all from one sample in a study of blood T cell repertoires in COVID-19. Profiling relied on immunoSEQ multiplex PCR, and the TCRdb table lists in-frame clones only, not all of them. The sample includes about 370,000 clones, roughly 90% seen only once; the top ten take 6.5%. Specimen: peripheral blood. The receptors here all came from a young man with active or convalescent COVID-19. CDR3s include the opening cysteine and the closing phenylalanine or tryptophan. The D gene is left open where the match is weak. Clone size appears in some rows only: once, few, many, or a class for an expanded clone.

d_call	v_call	clone_size	j_call	cdr3_nt	cdr3_aa
-	TRBV15	-	TRBJ2-2	TGTGCCACCAGCAGAGTCGGCAGGGAGAACACCGGGGAGCTGTTTTTT	CATSRVGRENTGELFF
-	TRBV5-1	-	TRBJ2-7	TGCGCCAGCAGCATATCCACGACGTTTATTTGGCGACTTAGGCTCTACGAGCAGTACTTC	CASSISTTFIWRLRLYEQYF
TRBD1	TRBV30	once	TRBJ1-6	TGTGCCTGGAGCTTACAGGGGTCGAGCTCCTATAATTCACCCCTCCACTTT	CAWSLQGSSSYNSPLHF
TRBD2	TRBV5-3	-	TRBJ2-1	TGTGCCAGAAGTTTCCGAACTAGCGGGGGGCTAGTGGGGTCCAATGAGCAGTTCTTC	CARSFRTSGGLVGSNEQFF
-	TRBV2	-	TRBJ1-4	TGTGCCAGCAGTCGAGACAAGCCAAATGAAAAACTGTTTTTT	CASSRDKPNEKLFF
TRBD1	TRBV6-4	-	TRBJ1-2	TGTGCCAGCAGTGATGGAGGGGGCGGTAATGGCTACACCTTC	CASSDGGGGNGYTF
TRBD2	TRBV18	-	TRBJ2-5	TGTGCCAGCTCACCTCTAGGGACTAGCAGGCAGACCCAGTACTTC	CASSPLGTSRQTQYF
TRBD1	TRBV7-2	-	TRBJ1-2	TGTGCCAGCAGCTTAGTTCGGGACAGGGCCGTTAACTATGGCTACACCTTC	CASSLVRDRAVNYGYTF
-	TRBV4-2	-	TRBJ1-1	TGTGCCAGCAGACAAGAAACGATGGGGGGGGGAACTGAAGCTTTCTTT	CASRQETMGGGTEAFF
TRBD1	TRBV6-5	-	TRBJ1-2	TGTGCCAGCAGTTATGGGGACAGCCGAAACTCCTATGGCTACACCTTC	CASSYGDSRNSYGYTF
TRBD1	TRBV6-5	-	TRBJ1-2	TGTGCCAGCAGTTTTGGGCAGGGGGCTAACTATGGCTACACCTTC	CASSFGQGANYGYTF
TRBD2	TRBV5-1	few	TRBJ2-3	TGCGCCAGCAGCCGGACTAGCGGCGCCGGGGGTACGCAGTATTTT	CASSRTSGAGGTQYF
TRBD1	TRBV28	-	TRBJ1-3	TGTGCCAGCAGCAGGGACAGGACCAGAAACACCATATATTTT	CASSRDRTRNTIYF
TRBD2	TRBV7-3	once	TRBJ2-7	TGTGCCAGCAGCTTAGGCGCGGGGGACTACGAGCAGTACTTC	CASSLGAGDYEQYF
TRBD2	TRBV7-2	-	TRBJ2-3	TGTGCCAGCAGCTTTTCTTCGGGAGGGCCTGATACGCAGTATTTT	CASSFSSGGPDTQYF
-	TRBV24-1	-	TRBJ2-3	TGTGCCACCAGTGATGGCCCAGATACGCAGTATTTT	CATSDGPDTQYF
-	TRBV19	-	TRBJ1-1	TGTGCCAGTAGTATAAGTGATCGCGTAACCTCTCCTGAAGCTTTCTTT	CASSISDRVTSPEAFF
TRBD1	TRBV5-1	-	TRBJ2-7	TGCGCCAGCAGCTGGGACAGGGCTGGGGAGCAGTACTTC	CASSWDRAGEQYF
-	TRBV7-9	-	TRBJ2-5	TGTGCCAGCAGACCGGGGGTCCAAGAGACCCAGTACTTC	CASRPGVQETQYF
-	TRBV6-6	-	TRBJ1-1	TGTGCCAGCGGACATCCCATGAACACTGAAGCTTTCTTT	CASGHPMNTEAFF
TRBD1	TRBV10-3	-	TRBJ1-5	TGTGCCATCAGTGATAGGCAGGGGGTGGATAGCAATCAGCCCCAGCATTTT	CAISDRQGVDSNQPQHF
TRBD2	TRBV19	-	TRBJ2-7	TGTGCCAGTAGTTTTACCGGGACTAGCGGGAGCTGGGCCTACGAGCAGTACTTC	CASSFTGTSGSWAYEQYF
-	TRBV24-1	-	TRBJ1-5	TGTGCCACCAGTGACCGGGACACACAGCCCCAGCATTTT	CATSDRDTQPQHF
TRBD1	TRBV27	-	TRBJ1-4	TGTGCCAGCAGTTCCCAGGGGGCGCGGGAAAAACTGTTTTTT	CASSSQGAREKLFF
-	TRBV6-5	once	TRBJ1-1	TGTGCCAGCAGTTACAGTCGGCGAGGGCACACTGAAGCTTTCTTT	CASSYSRRGHTEAFF
TRBD1	TRBV7-9	-	TRBJ1-1	TGTGCCAGCAGCGATGGACAGGGAATTAACACTGAAGCTTTCTTT	CASSDGQGINTEAFF
TRBD1	TRBV18	-	TRBJ1-3	TGTGCCAGCTCACCACCGAGTGGACAGGGATCCGGAAACACCATATATTTT	CASSPPSGQGSGNTIYF
-	TRBV5-4	-	TRBJ1-1	TGTGCCAGCAGCTTGGAACTAATGAACACTGAAGCTTTCTTT	CASSLELMNTEAFF
-	TRBV23-1	-	TRBJ1-2	TGCGCCAGCACCCCCCGGGGCTACACCTTC	CASTPRGYTF
-	TRBV29-1	few	TRBJ2-7	TGCAGCGTTGATGGTGGAGGGCGTTTCGAGCAGTACTTC	CSVDGGGRFEQYF
-	TRBV28	-	TRBJ1-2	TGTGCCAGCAGCTGGGGGGTTGGCTACACCTTC	CASSWGVGYTF
-	TRBV5-6	-	TRBJ2-5	TGTGCCAGCAGCCGACCTACAAGACAGATTCGGGAGACCCAGTACTTC	CASSRPTRQIRETQYF
-	TRBV4-3	-	TRBJ2-6	TGCGCCAGCAGCCAGGACAACTATGGGGCCAACGTGCTGACTTTC	CASSQDNYGANVLTF
-	TRBV11-3	-	TRBJ2-1	TGTGCCAGCAGCTTATTGGGAGGTGAGCAGTTCTTC	CASSLLGGEQFF
TRBD1	TRBV4-2	-	TRBJ1-4	TGTGCCAGCAGCCTTCAACCAAACAGGGGCGGAAGGATAAAGAAGCTGTTTTTT	CASSLQPNRGGRIKKLFF
-	TRBV27	-	TRBJ1-2	TGTGCCAGCAGTTTAGCGGATAACTATGGCTACACCTTC	CASSLADNYGYTF
TRBD2	TRBV5-8	-	TRBJ2-1	TGTGCCAGCAGCAAGAGCGGGAACAGGTACAATGAGCAGTTCTTC	CASSKSGNRYNEQFF
-	TRBV24-1	once	TRBJ1-2	TGTGCCACCAGTGATTGGGCAACACCGGCCCATGGCTACACCTTC	CATSDWATPAHGYTF
-	TRBV5-5	-	TRBJ1-1	TGTGCCAGCAGCTCTCCTATCACGAACACTGAAGCTTTCTTT	CASSSPITNTEAFF
-	TRBV19	once	TRBJ1-6	TGTGCCAGTAGTCAACAGCATAATTCACCCCTCCACTTT	CASSQQHNSPLHF
TRBD1	TRBV28	-	TRBJ1-2	TGTGCCAGCAGTTTGTACGGGAACAGGGGTGTTGATGGCTACACCTTC	CASSLYGNRGVDGYTF
TRBD2	TRBV5-6	-	TRBJ2-7	TGTGCCAGCAGCTTGGGAGTAGCGGGGATTTCGGAGCAGTACTTC	CASSLGVAGISEQYF
-	TRBV7-2	once	TRBJ2-1	TGTGCCAGCAGCTTAGACGGGGTAAGGGACACACAATACAATGAGCAGTTCTTC	CASSLDGVRDTQYNEQFF
TRBD1	TRBV3-1/TRBV3-2	-	TRBJ2-7	TGTGCCAGCAGCCAAGTATCAGGGGGCGAGCAGTACTTC	CASSQVSGGEQYF
TRBD1	TRBV15	-	TRBJ1-2	TGTGCCACCAGCAGAGATTCCACAGGGGTCTATGGCTACACCTTC	CATSRDSTGVYGYTF
TRBD2	TRBV7-3	-	TRBJ2-1	TGTGCCAGCAGCTTAGGACTAGCGGGGTACAGTGAGCAGTTCTTC	CASSLGLAGYSEQFF
TRBD1	TRBV10-3	-	TRBJ1-3	TGTGCCACCGGGACAGGGGGTGGAAACACCATATATTTT	CATGTGGGNTIYF
TRBD1	TRBV6-6	-	TRBJ1-5	TGTGCCAGCAGTTCGGGACAGTATAGCAATCAGCCCCAGCATTTT	CASSSGQYSNQPQHF
-	TRBV7-3	-	TRBJ2-2	TGTGCCAGCAGCTTAAGTCCATGGAGCCGGACAAACACCGGGGAGCTGTTTTTT	CASSLSPWSRTNTGELFF
-	TRBV2	-	TRBJ2-2	TGTGCCAGCAGTGAAACAGGGTCGGGCACCGGGGAGCTGTTTTTT	CASSETGSGTGELFF
-	TRBV5-1	-	TRBJ1-3	TGCGCCAGCAGCTCGGGCGGGGAGGGAAACACCATATATTTT	CASSSGGEGNTIYF
-	TRBV19	-	TRBJ1-2	TGTGCCAGTAGTCCGTCCCAGTCCTATGGCTACACCTTC	CASSPSQSYGYTF
TRBD1	TRBV2	-	TRBJ1-2	TGTGCCAGCAGTGCGGGACAGGGCTACTATGGCTACACCTTC	CASSAGQGYYGYTF
TRBD2	TRBV2	-	TRBJ2-7	TGTGCCAGCAGAGCTGGGACTAGCTCCTCTAACTCCTACGAGCAGTACTTC	CASRAGTSSSNSYEQYF
TRBD1	TRBV7-2	few	TRBJ1-6	TGTGCCAGCAGCCTTAACCCCGGGACAGGGGGGAATTCACCCCTCCACTTT	CASSLNPGTGGNSPLHF
TRBD2	TRBV27	-	TRBJ2-2	TGTGCCAGCAGTTCGCCCCGACTAGCGGACGGGGAGCTGTTTTTT	CASSSPRLADGELFF
TRBD1	TRBV10-1	-	TRBJ1-5	TGCGCCAGCAGTTGGGACAGAAGCAATCAGCCCCAGCATTTT	CASSWDRSNQPQHF
-	TRBV10-3	-	TRBJ2-3	TGTGCCTGCGGACGGGGGTCTTTTACAGATACGCAGTATTTT	CACGRGSFTDTQYF
-	TRBV3-1/TRBV3-2	-	TRBJ1-5	TGTGCCAGCAGCCAAGCCCAGCCCGGGCAGCCCCAGCATTTT	CASSQAQPGQPQHF